Listed here are 9 T cell receptor beta chains from one sample, sequenced in a study of T cell responses to AZD1222 COVID-19 vaccine. Sequenced by immunoSEQ multiplex PCR; TCRdb stores in-frame clones only, minus some. The repertoire has under 150,000 clones, about 92% of them found once; the top ten carry 5.1%. This specimen consisted of peripheral blood, obtained on day 0 of AZD1222 vaccination. The receptors here all came from an adult in good health.

This chain connects TRBV18 to TRBJ2-1, with D hard to call. Germline V gene lookup returns CDR1 KGHSH and CDR2 LQKENI. The V and J ends lost 3 bases and 7 bases respectively, with 10 bases between them. The CDR3 is made up of 13 amino acids. The CDR3 loop reads CASSPSVSNEQFF. The DNA for the CDR3 is TGTGCCAGCTCACCTTCAGTTAGTAATGAGCAGTTCTTC.

The rearrangement uses TRBV4-3 and TRBJ1-5; D perhaps matches TRBD1 (5 bases). This CDR3 contains 13 residues. Trimming left V 0 bases short and J 9 bases short, with 9 bases between. Germline CDR1 LGHNA, CDR2 YSLEER. This CDR3 reads CASSQDRGGPQHF. CDR3 coding DNA: TGCGCCAGCAGCCAAGATCGGGGCGGGCCCCAGCATTTT.

The chain links TRBV30 to TRBJ1-4; D gene ambiguous. CDR1 is GTSNPN and CDR2 is SVGIG in the germline V gene (reference sequence). CDR3 length: 11 amino acids. The V gene lost 1 base and the J gene lost 7 bases, with 4 bases spanning the gap. The chain's CDR3 is CAWSGGEKLFF. CDR3 in DNA: TGTGCCTGGAGTGGAGGTGAAAAACTGTTTTTT.

V and J are TRBV2 and TRBJ2-2; 8 bases align to TRBD1. Trimming at V came to 6 bases and at J to 4 bases, leaving 1 base not matched to a gene. The germline V gene encodes CDR1 SNHLY and CDR2 FYNNEI. The CDR3 is 13 residues long. The CDR3 DNA sequence: TGTGCCAGCAGACAGGGGGGCACCGGGGAGCTGTTTTTT. This encodes CASRQGGTGELFF.

The rearrangement joins TRBV7-2 to TRBJ2-7, with a possible D match to TRBD2 (7 bases). Germline V lookup: CDR1 SGHTA, CDR2 FQGNSA. Trimming removed 3 bases from V and 0 bases from J, with 9 bases in between. The CDR3 totals 14 residues. DNA for the CDR3: TGTGCCAGCAGCTTGGGGGGGGCCTCCTACGAGCAGTACTTC. Encoded protein: CASSLGGASYEQYF.

The chain combines TRBV7-8 with TRBJ1-5; D uncertain. Trimming removed 0 bases from V and 5 bases from J, with 5 bases in between. Germline loops: CDR1 SGHVS, CDR2 FQNEAQ. The length of the CDR3 is 13 residues. The CDR3 region has the DNA TGTGCCAGCAGCTTAGCCAGTCATCAGCCCCAGCATTTT. Protein: CASSLASHQPQHF.

The chain employs TRBV4-3 and TRBJ1-2; 9 bases are a match to TRBD1. The CDR3 contains 16 residues. Trimming took 0 bases from V and 2 from J; bases not matched to a gene: 4. Germline assignment: CDR1 LGHNA and CDR2 YSLEER. This CDR3 reads CASSQEGTGRNYGYTF. The CDR3 region has the DNA TGCGCCAGCAGCCAAGAAGGGACAGGGAGAAACTATGGCTACACCTTC.

V is TRBV3-1 (or the pseudogene TRBV3-2) and J is TRBJ1-6; the D is unclear. In germline, CDR1 is LGHDT, CDR2 YNNKEL (reference sequence). V lost 0 bases to trimming and J lost 7 bases, with 7 bases between them. This CDR3 is built from 14 residues. The CDR3 nucleotides read TGTGCCAGCAGCCAAGAACGAGGAAATTCACCCCTCCACTTT. Translating it yields CASSQERGNSPLHF.

V and J are TRBV18 and TRBJ2-1, with TRBD2 identical over 13 bases. The CDR3 loop spans 17 amino acids. CDR1 is KGHSH and CDR2 is LQKENI in the germline V gene. V lost 1 base, J lost 0 bases, and 0 bases stayed unmatched. CDR3 protein: CASSPRTSGSSYNEQFF. The CDR3, as DNA: TGTGCCAGCTCACCACGGACTAGCGGGAGCTCCTACAATGAGCAGTTCTTC. Together with reference TRBV18 and TRBJ2-1, the CDR3 gives the full variable domain: NAGVMQNPRHLVRRRGQEARLRCSPMKGHSHVYWYRQLPEEGLKFMVYLQKENIIDESGMPKERFSAEFPKEGPSILRIQQVVRGDSAAYFCASSPRTSGSSYNEQFFGPGTRLTVL.